This T cell receptor beta chain was sequenced for a study of T cell repertoires in cytomegalovirus infection. At the level of the study: Well-studied HLA-B-restricted epitopes and recently identified HLA-C-restricted epitopes of CMV were both used in the study. Matching HLA type and CMV infection were both indicated by public TCR beta signatures. General study results and limits: The study identified carriers of CMV plus the relevant HLA from cumulative public TCR beta family frequency. HLA-C-restricted TCR beta clonotypes specific for CMV led the ex vivo response.

The germline CDR1 and CDR2 sequences are MGHRA and YSYEKL. V shed 3 bases and J shed 5 bases, with 10 bases lying between them. The CDR3 has 13 residues. In TCRdb, the reads were re-called with MiXCR into one record per CDR3 protein. The sample contains under 300,000 distinct CDR3 sequences, less than 25% of which appear only once. This clonotype showed up just a few times. Its antigen is unknown. This sample comprised cultured PBMCs, obtained from culture after CMV antigen stimulation. The receptor was derived from a human donor in good health (CMV status not recorded). Some clones in this sample may be carry-over from other donors' samples. The chain combines TRBV4-1 with TRBJ2-5; D is uncertain. The CDR3 bases are TGCGCCAGCAGCCACCCCCCCCGGGAGACCCAGTACTTC. This codes for CASSHPPRETQYF.